The clone carrying this T cell receptor (beta chain) was seen once. The antigen is unknown. PCR used 60 Vbeta primers and 13 Jbeta primers. The data were produced by immunoSEQ multiplex PCR, yet TCRdb's version contains in-frame clones alone and is incomplete. The sample includes about 140,000 clones, 70% of them seen just once. This sample is part of a study of cytomegalovirus exposure and HLA in healthy donors. Study conclusions and caveats: Analysis performed later found about 18,000 TCR beta sequences associated with HLA alleles at 0.05 false discovery rate.

The CDR3 sequence is 16 residues long. The germline CDR1 and CDR2 sequences are SGHDT and YYEEEE. V lost 1 base to trimming and J lost 0 bases; unmatched junction nucleotides: 6. The chain couples TRBV5-6 to TRBJ1-2; 7 bases match TRBD1. This sequence was found in a woman aged 25-40 years in good health and CMV-seronegative. The source material was PBMCs. For the CDR3, the DNA is TGTGCCAGCAGCTTGACCGGGACAGCTTCTAACTATGGCTACACCTTC. It yields the protein CASSLTGTASNYGYTF.